Sequencing of this T cell receptor beta chain was carried out in a study of Ad26.COV2.S vaccination and SARS-CoV-2 variants. Broader study findings: Substantial breadth was reportedly displayed by spike-specific CD8+ and CD4+ T cell responses after vaccination. An underestimation of total T cell responses may have resulted from the TCR breadth and depth analyses. Non-spike TCR breadth showed similarity between vaccine and placebo recipients.

J lost 4 bases, V lost 6 bases, and 9 bases had no gene match. Per the germline V gene, CDR1 is MDHEN and CDR2 is SYDVKM. This CDR3 is built from 14 residues. Sequenced by immunoSEQ multiplex PCR; TCRdb stores in-frame clones only, minus some. The sample includes 300,000 to 450,000 clones, approximately 90% of them seen just once. For this clone: Its cognate antigen is unknown.

The chain joins TRBV28 to TRBJ2-7; 7 bases fit TRBD1. The input for sequencing was peripheral blood, taken after recovery from COVID-19. This receptor was obtained from a human donor who had recovered from COVID-19. The CDR3 DNA is TGTGCCAGCAGCTACCCGGGACAGCGGTACGAGCAGTACTTC. Translated, it gives CASSYPGQRYEQYF.